The 26 T cell receptor beta chains reported below all come from one sample, sequenced in a study of blood T cell repertoires in COVID-19. Assay used: immunoSEQ multiplex PCR; TCRdb lists only in-frame clones, some missing. The table has approximately 200,000 clones, around 90% seen once. Sequenced: PBMCs or T cells enriched from blood (not recorded which). Source of these receptors: a woman aged 25 to 39 who had recovered from COVID-19.

The rearrangement uses TRBV6-5 and TRBJ2-2, with 14 bases aligning to TRBD2. The CDR3 spans 15 residues. V lost 6 bases, J lost 7 bases, and 4 bases stayed unmatched. Germline lookup yields CDR1 MNHEY and CDR2 SVGAGI. CDR3 protein: CASRGLAGAHGELFF. The CDR3 DNA reads TGTGCCAGCAGGGGACTAGCGGGAGCCCACGGGGAGCTGTTTTTT.

The J gene is TRBJ1-2, the V gene TRBV7-6; a possible D gene is TRBD1 (6 bases). This CDR3 contains 21 residues. The germline V gene encodes CDR1 SGHVS and CDR2 FNYEAQ. Trimming pared 0 bases from V and 1 base from J, leaving 27 bases between. CDR3 amino acids: CASSLAGQTTNGMGNNYGYTF. CDR3 DNA sequence: TGTGCCAGCAGCTTAGCAGGACAGACAACAAATGGGATGGGAAATAACTATGGCTACACCTTC. Filled out from reference TRBV7-6 and TRBJ1-2, the complete variable domain reads GAGVSQSPRYKVTKRGQDVALRCDPISGHVSLYWYRQALGQGPEFLTYFNYEAQQDKSGLPNDRFSAERPEGSISTLTIQRTEQRDSAMYRCASSLAGQTTNGMGNNYGYTFGSGTRLTVV.

J is TRBJ2-1 and V is TRBV20-1; a weak D match, TRBD1 (5 bases). The germline V gene encodes CDR1 DFQATT and CDR2 SNEGSKA (reference sequence). CDR3 length equals 10 residues. Trimming removed 7 bases from V and 7 bases from J, with 8 bases in between. CDR3 loop: CSGGANEQFF. In DNA, the CDR3 is TGCAGTGGTGGGGCTAATGAGCAGTTCTTC.

This clone was seen only a few times. The V call is TRBV25-1, the J call TRBJ2-3; maybe TRBD1 (5 bases). The germline CDR1 and CDR2 sequences are MGHDK and SYGVNS. Trimming removed 4 bases from V and 5 bases from J, with 19 bases in between. CDR3 size: 16 residues. The CDR3 reads CASSAGRHLTGDTQYF. CDR3 sequence (DNA): TGTGCCAGCAGTGCTGGACGACATCTAACAGGAGATACGCAGTATTTT. The full variable domain, with the rest looked up from reference TRBV25-1 and TRBJ2-3, is EADIYQTPRYLVIGTGKKITLECSQTMGHDKMYWYQQDPGMELHLIHYSYGVNSTEKGDLSSESTVSRIRTEHFPLTLESARPSHTSQYLCASSAGRHLTGDTQYFGPGTRLTVL.

The V and J genes are TRBV5-4 and TRBJ2-3; 8 bases agree with TRBD2. This CDR3 has 16 residues. Germline assignment: CDR1 SGHNT and CDR2 YYREEE (reference sequence). V shed 1 base, J shed 2 bases, and the junction held 6 bases outside the gene matches. CDR3 loop: CASSLKTSESTDTQYF. For the CDR3, the DNA is TGTGCCAGCAGCTTGAAGACTAGCGAGTCCACAGATACGCAGTATTTT.

The chain links TRBV6-2 or TRBV6-3 to TRBJ2-3; 13 nucleotides line up with TRBD2. The germline V gene has CDR1 MNHEY and CDR2 SVGEGT. The CDR3 has 18 residues. The V segment lost 4 bases and the J segment 5 bases; nucleotides outside the gene matches: 12. CDR3 amino acids: CASSFPQLAGGPGDTQYF. In DNA form, the CDR3 reads TGTGCCAGCAGTTTCCCTCAACTAGCGGGAGGGCCGGGAGATACGCAGTATTTT.

DNA for the CDR3: TGTGCCAGCAGTACCGGGGCGGGGGCGCGCGGGATGAACACCATATATTTT. It codes for CASSTGAGARGMNTIYF. The chain has TRBV27 and TRBJ1-3; the D gene is possibly TRBD1 (6 bases). In germline, CDR1 is MNHEY, CDR2 SMNVEV (reference sequence). The CDR3 is 17 amino acids. V lost 5 bases, J lost 7 bases, and 24 bases lay in between.

CDR3: CASSPRGLAGSSHEQYF. The CDR3 DNA reads as TGTGCCAGCTCACCTAGAGGACTAGCGGGAAGTTCCCACGAGCAGTACTTC. V is TRBV18 and J is TRBJ2-7; 12 nucleotides match TRBD2. This CDR3 has 17 amino acids. V was pared by 3 bases and J by 5 bases, with 11 bases of the junction left unmatched. CDR1 KGHSH and CDR2 LQKENI come from the germline V gene. Together with reference TRBV18 and TRBJ2-7, the CDR3 gives the full variable domain: NAGVMQNPRHLVRRRGQEARLRCSPMKGHSHVYWYRQLPEEGLKFMVYLQKENIIDESGMPKERFSAEFPKEGPSILRIQQVVRGDSAAYFCASSPRGLAGSSHEQYFGPGTRLTVT.

The chain couples TRBV18 to TRBJ2-5; the D gene is possibly TRBD1 (5 bases). Trimming took off 5 bases at V and 0 bases at J, with 10 bases between the two ends. The germline gives CDR1 KGHSH, CDR2 LQKENI. The CDR3 sequence is 14 residues long. CDR3 sequence: CASSTRTNQETQYF. Written as DNA, the CDR3 is TGTGCCAGCTCAACAAGGACAAACCAAGAGACCCAGTACTTC.

The chain uses TRBV9 and TRBJ1-2, with D unresolved. CDR3 size: 15 residues. The germline V gene encodes CDR1 SGDLS and CDR2 YYNGEE. The V end was cut by 0 bases, the J end by 2 bases, with 11 bases between. CDR3 sequence (DNA): TGTGCCAGCAGCGTAGGGGAGGGTATAAACTATGGCTACACCTTC. Protein: CASSVGEGINYGYTF.

The chain couples TRBV9 to TRBJ2-7, with TRBD1 identical over 8 bases. In germline, CDR1 is SGDLS, CDR2 YYNGEE. Unmatched junction bases numbered 25, after V lost 3 bases and J lost 8 bases. The CDR3 runs to 19 residues. CDR3 loop: CASSAGASYRTGRITQQYF. CDR3 nucleotide sequence: TGTGCCAGCAGCGCAGGGGCGAGCTATCGGACAGGGAGGATTACTCAGCAGTACTTC.

V and J are TRBV6-5 and TRBJ1-2; TRBD1 might be the D (6 bases). Germline loops: CDR1 MNHEY, CDR2 SVGAGI. This CDR3 comprises 12 residues. The ends were cut back, 2 bases at V and 10 bases at J, with 11 bases in the middle. The CDR3 sequence: CASSYMGHIYTF. CDR3 in DNA: TGTGCCAGCAGTTACATGGGACACATCTACACCTTC.

The chain joins TRBV29-1 to TRBJ1-2, with 11 bases identical to TRBD1. Germline V gives CDR1 SQVTM, CDR2 ANQGSEA. This CDR3 spans 14 amino acids. Trimming removed 4 bases from V and 8 bases from J; junction bases left unmatched: 9. The CDR3 DNA reads TGCAGCGTTGGGTCCGGACAGGGGGCGTCGGGCTACACCTTC. This codes for CSVGSGQGASGYTF.

This chain uses TRBV6-5 with TRBJ1-5, with TRBD1 identical over 7 bases. Per germline, CDR1 MNHEY and CDR2 SVGAGI. The CDR3 totals 15 residues. The V and J ends lost 4 bases and 0 bases, in that order; junction bases with no gene match: 3. The chain's CDR3 is CASSLDRVSNQPQHF. CDR3 nucleotides: TGTGCCAGCAGTTTAGACAGGGTTAGCAATCAGCCCCAGCATTTT.

The gene calls are TRBV4-3 and TRBJ2-7; 8 bases fit TRBD1. CDR1 LGHNA and CDR2 YSLEER come from the germline V gene. This CDR3 is 14 amino acids long. V was pared by 4 bases and J by 5 bases, with 7 bases of the junction left unmatched. CDR3 in DNA: TGCGCCAGCAGCCGATTACCGACAGGGGACGAGCAGTACTTC. Translation: CASSRLPTGDEQYF.

The chain links TRBV11-1 to TRBJ2-5; 12 bases agree with TRBD2. J was trimmed by 4 bases and V by 3 bases; bases with no gene match: 3. The length of the CDR3 is 15 residues. Germline CDR1 SGHAT, CDR2 FQDESV (reference sequence). The CDR3 DNA reads as TGTGCCAGCAGCTTGGCTAGCGGGAGGGGAGAGACCCAGTACTTC. It specifies CASSLASGRGETQYF.

The V gene is TRBV4-3, the J gene TRBJ2-2; TRBD1 agrees at 10 bases. The CDR3 is made up of 17 amino acids. The ends lost 3 bases at V and 3 bases at J; junction bases unmatched: 7. Per germline, CDR1 LGHNA and CDR2 YSLEER. As DNA, the CDR3 is TGCGCCAGCAGCCAGGGCCTCGGGACAGGGGACACCGGGGAGCTGTTTTTT. This gives the protein CASSQGLGTGDTGELFF.

CDR3 DNA sequence: TGTGCCAGTAGTCGCAGTCCTGGAAACACCATATATTTT. This encodes CASSRSPGNTIYF. V and J are TRBV19 and TRBJ1-3; D is ambiguous. Germline V lookup: CDR1 LNHDA, CDR2 SQIVND (reference sequence). The CDR3 covers 13 residues. Trimming shortened V by 5 bases and J by 2 bases, and 7 bases separated the two germline ends. Using reference TRBV19 and TRBJ1-3 for the parts outside the CDR3, the full variable domain is DGGITQSPKYLFRKEGQNVTLSCEQNLNHDAMYWYRQDPGQGLRLIYYSQIVNDFQKGDIAEGYSVSREKKESFPLTVTSAQKNPTAFYLCASSRSPGNTIYFGEGSWLTVV.

The gene calls are TRBV25-1 and TRBJ2-3; D unresolved. Trimming left V 1 base short and J 5 bases short, with 7 bases between. Germline loops: CDR1 MGHDK, CDR2 SYGVNS. The CDR3 sequence is 13 residues long. CDR3 protein: CASSESPLDTQYF. In DNA, the CDR3 is TGTGCCAGCAGTGAATCCCCATTAGATACGCAGTATTTT.

Only one count was recorded for this clone. This chain uses TRBV3-1 (or the pseudogene TRBV3-2) with TRBJ1-1, with 8 bases fitting TRBD1. Trimming removed 6 bases from V and 2 bases from J; junction bases left unmatched: 5. The CDR3 loop spans 14 amino acids. The germline V gene has CDR1 LGHDT and CDR2 YNNKEL (reference sequence). The CDR3 region is CASRGDRLNTEAFF. In DNA form, the CDR3 reads TGTGCCAGCAGGGGGGACAGGCTAAACACTGAAGCTTTCTTT.

Points on this clone: This CDR3 is also generated by other DNA sequences in the sample. The DNA for the CDR3 is TGTGCCAGCAGCGCGGGACAGAACACTGAAGCTTTCTTT. Its protein product is CASSAGQNTEAFF. The V call is TRBV9, the J call TRBJ1-1; weak D call: TRBD1 (6 bases). There are 13 residues in the CDR3. V was clipped by 3 bases and J by 1 base, with 7 bases between them. Per germline, CDR1 SGDLS and CDR2 YYNGEE.

This clone was seen a handful of times. This rearrangement joins TRBV11-2 to TRBJ1-1, with 8 bases aligning to TRBD1. This CDR3 has 14 residues. Trimming removed 3 bases from V and 7 bases from J; junction bases left unmatched: 7. Looked up from germline, CDR1 is SGHAT and CDR2 is FQNNGV. CDR3 sequence reads: CASSFTQGAGEAFF. CDR3 in DNA: TGTGCCAGCAGCTTTACCCAGGGGGCGGGTGAAGCTTTCTTT.

The rearrangement uses TRBV11-3 and TRBJ1-4, with a tentative D call TRBD1 (5 bases). V lost 4 bases, J lost 0 bases, and 12 bases lay in between. The CDR3 sequence is 16 residues long. Germline CDR1 and CDR2: SGHNT and YENEEA. CDR3 sequence reads: CASSSWTKATNEKLFF. DNA of the CDR3: TGTGCCAGCAGCTCCTGGACAAAGGCAACTAATGAAAAACTGTTTTTT.

The gene calls are TRBV5-1 and TRBJ1-4; 7 bases match TRBD1. After removal of 4 bases from V and 5 bases from J, the junction contained 5 bases not matched to a gene. The CDR3 length is 14 residues. Looked up from germline, CDR1 is SGHRS and CDR2 is YFSETQ. In nucleotides, the CDR3 is TGCGCCAGCAGCCGGGACAGTGCCAATGAAAAACTGTTTTTT. Translated: CASSRDSANEKLFF.

The V call is TRBV9, the J call TRBJ2-7, with a weak D call TRBD1 (6 bases). Germline-derived CDR1 and CDR2 are SGDLS and YYNGEE. The germline V and J ends were trimmed by 3 bases and 3 bases, with 10 bases remaining between them. The CDR3 length is 13 residues. CDR3 nucleotides: TGTGCCAGCAGCGGGCAACAGGGCTACGAGCAGTACTTC. It translates to CASSGQQGYEQYF. The full variable domain, in which reference TRBV9 and TRBJ2-7 provide the parts outside the CDR3, is DSGVTQTPKHLITATGQRVTLRCSPRSGDLSVYWYQQSLDQGLQFLIQYYNGEERAKGNILERFSAQQFPDLHSELNLSSLELGDSALYFCASSGQQGYEQYFGPGTRLTVT.

The genes are TRBV18 and TRBJ1-3; tentative D call: TRBD1 (5 bases). The V gene lost 2 bases and the J gene lost 4 bases, with 6 bases spanning the gap. CDR3 size: 13 residues. CDR1 and CDR2 from the germline V gene are KGHSH and LQKENI. In DNA, the CDR3 is TGTGCCAGCTCACCAGGGGCCGGAAACACCATATATTTT. Protein sequence: CASSPGAGNTIYF.